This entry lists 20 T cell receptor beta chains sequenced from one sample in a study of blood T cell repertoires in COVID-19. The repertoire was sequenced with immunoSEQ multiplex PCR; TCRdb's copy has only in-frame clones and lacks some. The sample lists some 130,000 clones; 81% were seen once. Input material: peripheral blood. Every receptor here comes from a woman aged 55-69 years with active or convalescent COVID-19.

CDR3 in amino acids: CASRLRRGNTEAFF. CDR3 in DNA: TGTGCCAGCAGGTTACGGCGGGGGAACACTGAAGCTTTCTTT. This sequence joins TRBV28 and TRBJ1-1; D unresolved. Germline CDR1 is MDHEN and CDR2 is SYDVKM. Trimming left V 6 bases short and J 1 base short, with 12 bases between. This CDR3 spans 14 amino acids.

The CDR3 reads CASRFPSRERPGWGRENNEQFF. The DNA for the CDR3 is TGTGCCAGCAGGTTTCCATCCAGGGAGCGTCCGGGGTGGGGGCGGGAGAACAATGAGCAGTTCTTC. The rearrangement uses TRBV28 and TRBJ2-1; possibly TRBD2 for D (7 bases). The V end lost 6 bases, the J end lost 5 bases, and 38 bases lay between the germline ends. The CDR3 runs to 22 residues. Germline CDR1 and CDR2: MDHEN and SYDVKM.

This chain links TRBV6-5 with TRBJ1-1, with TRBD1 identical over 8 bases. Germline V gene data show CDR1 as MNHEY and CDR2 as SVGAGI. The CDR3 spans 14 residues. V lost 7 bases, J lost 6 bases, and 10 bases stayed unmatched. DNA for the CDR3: TGTGCCAGCAATAACCAGGGGGCAAGCGCTGAAGCTTTCTTT. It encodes CASNNQGASAEAFF.

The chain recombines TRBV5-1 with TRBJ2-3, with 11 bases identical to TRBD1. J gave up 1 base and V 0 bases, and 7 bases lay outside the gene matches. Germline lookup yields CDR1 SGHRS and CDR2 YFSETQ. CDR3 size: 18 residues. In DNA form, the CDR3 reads TGCGCCAGCAGCTTGGCCCCCGGGACAGGGGGAGGCACAGATACGCAGTATTTT. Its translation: CASSLAPGTGGGTDTQYF.

CDR3 protein: CASSFQGPSNTEAFF. The CDR3 DNA is TGCGCCAGCAGCTTTCAGGGCCCGTCAAACACTGAAGCTTTCTTT. V is TRBV5-1 and J is TRBJ1-1; tentatively, D is TRBD1 (5 bases). There are 15 residues in the CDR3. Germline V gene data show CDR1 as SGHRS and CDR2 as YFSETQ. With 2 bases removed from V and 2 bases from J, the gap between germline ends came to 13 bases.

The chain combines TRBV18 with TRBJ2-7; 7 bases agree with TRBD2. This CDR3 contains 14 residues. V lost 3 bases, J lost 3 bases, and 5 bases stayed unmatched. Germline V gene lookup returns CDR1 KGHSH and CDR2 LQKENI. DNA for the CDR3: TGTGCCAGCTCACCCGGACTAGGGGACTACGAGCAGTACGTC. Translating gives CASSPGLGDYEQYV.

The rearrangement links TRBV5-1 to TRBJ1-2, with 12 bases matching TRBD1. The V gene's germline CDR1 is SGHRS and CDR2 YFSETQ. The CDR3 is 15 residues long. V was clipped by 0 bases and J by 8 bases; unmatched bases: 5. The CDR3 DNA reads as TGCGCCAGCAGCTTGGTTGCAGGGACAGGGGGCGGCTACACCTTC. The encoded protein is CASSLVAGTGGGYTF.

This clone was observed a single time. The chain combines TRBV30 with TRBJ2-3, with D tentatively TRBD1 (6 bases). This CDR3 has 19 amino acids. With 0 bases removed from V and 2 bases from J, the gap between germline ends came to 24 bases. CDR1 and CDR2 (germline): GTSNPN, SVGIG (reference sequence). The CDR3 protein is CAWSVKGGSAFSLTDTQYF. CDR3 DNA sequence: TGTGCCTGGAGTGTTAAAGGGGGTTCAGCCTTCTCCCTCACAGATACGCAGTATTTT.

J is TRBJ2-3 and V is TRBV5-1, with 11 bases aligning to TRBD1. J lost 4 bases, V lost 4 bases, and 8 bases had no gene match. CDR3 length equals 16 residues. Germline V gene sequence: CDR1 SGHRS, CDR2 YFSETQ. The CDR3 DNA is TGCGCCAGCAGCCCTGGGACAGGGGGTTGGTCAGATACGCAGTATTTT. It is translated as CASSPGTGGWSDTQYF.

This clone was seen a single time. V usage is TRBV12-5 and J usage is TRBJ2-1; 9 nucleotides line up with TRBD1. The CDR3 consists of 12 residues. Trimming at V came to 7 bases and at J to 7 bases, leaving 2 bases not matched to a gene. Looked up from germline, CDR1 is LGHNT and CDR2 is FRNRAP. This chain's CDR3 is CASAGQGNEQFF. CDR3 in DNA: TGTGCTAGTGCCGGACAGGGGAATGAGCAGTTCTTC. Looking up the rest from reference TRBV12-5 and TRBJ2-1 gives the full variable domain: DARVTQTPRHKVTEMGQEVTMRCQPILGHNTVFWYRQTMMQGLELLAYFRNRAPLDDSGMPKDRFSAEMPDATLATLKIQPSEPRDSAVYFCASAGQGNEQFFGPGTRLTVL.

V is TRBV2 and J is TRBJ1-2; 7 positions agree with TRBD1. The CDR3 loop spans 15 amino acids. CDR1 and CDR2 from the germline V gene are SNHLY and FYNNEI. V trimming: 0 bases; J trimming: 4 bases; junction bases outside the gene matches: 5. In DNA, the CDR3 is TGTGCCAGCAGTGAAGCGGCCCCAGGGGGCTATGGCTACACCTTC. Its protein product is CASSEAAPGGYGYTF.

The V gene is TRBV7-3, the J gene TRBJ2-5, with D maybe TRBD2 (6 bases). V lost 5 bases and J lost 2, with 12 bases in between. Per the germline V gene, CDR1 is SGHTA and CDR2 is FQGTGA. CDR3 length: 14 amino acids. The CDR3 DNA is TGTGCCAGCAGCCGACTAGGCGGACAAGAGACCCAGTACTTC. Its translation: CASSRLGGQETQYF.

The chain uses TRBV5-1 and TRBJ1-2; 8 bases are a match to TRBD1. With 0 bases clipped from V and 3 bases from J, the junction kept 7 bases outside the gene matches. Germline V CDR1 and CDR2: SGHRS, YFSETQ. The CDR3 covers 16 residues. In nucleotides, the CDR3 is TGCGCCAGCAGCTTGGGAACGAGGGACAGGTACTATGGCTACACCTTC. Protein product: CASSLGTRDRYYGYTF.

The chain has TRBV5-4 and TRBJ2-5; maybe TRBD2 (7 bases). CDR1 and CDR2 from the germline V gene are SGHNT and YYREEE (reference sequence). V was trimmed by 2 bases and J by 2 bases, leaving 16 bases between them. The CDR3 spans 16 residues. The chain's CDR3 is CASSLPRGGAQETQYF. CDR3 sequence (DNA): TGTGCCAGCAGCTTACCTAGGGGGGGGGCTCAAGAGACCCAGTACTTC.

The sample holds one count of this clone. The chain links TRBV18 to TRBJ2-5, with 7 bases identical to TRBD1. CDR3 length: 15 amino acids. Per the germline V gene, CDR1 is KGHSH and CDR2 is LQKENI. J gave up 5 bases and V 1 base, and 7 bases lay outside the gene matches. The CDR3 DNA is TGTGCCAGCTCACCACGACAGGGTTCTACGGAGACCCAGTACTTC. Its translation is CASSPRQGSTETQYF.

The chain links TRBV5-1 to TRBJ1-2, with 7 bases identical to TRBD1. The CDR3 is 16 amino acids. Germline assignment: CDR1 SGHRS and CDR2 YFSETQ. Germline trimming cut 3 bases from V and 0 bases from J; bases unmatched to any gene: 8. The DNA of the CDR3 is TGCGCCAGCAGCTCTGAGGGGGCCAGCTCTAACTATGGCTACACCTTC. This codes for CASSSEGASSNYGYTF. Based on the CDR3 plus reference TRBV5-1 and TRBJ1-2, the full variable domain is KAGVTQTPRYLIKTRGQQVTLSCSPISGHRSVSWYQQTPGQGLQFLFEYFSETQRNKGNFPGRFSGRQFSNSRSEMNVSTLELGDSALYLCASSSEGASSNYGYTFGSGTRLTVV.

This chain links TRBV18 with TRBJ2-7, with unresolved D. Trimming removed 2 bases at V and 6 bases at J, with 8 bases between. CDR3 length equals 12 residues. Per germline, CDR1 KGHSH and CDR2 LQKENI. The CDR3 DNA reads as TGTGCCAGCTCACCAGGGCCTCCCGAGCAGTACGTC. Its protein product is CASSPGPPEQYV.

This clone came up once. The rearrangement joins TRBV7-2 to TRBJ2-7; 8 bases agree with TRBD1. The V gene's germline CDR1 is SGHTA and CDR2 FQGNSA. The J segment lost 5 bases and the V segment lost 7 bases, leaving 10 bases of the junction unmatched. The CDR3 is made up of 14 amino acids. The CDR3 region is CASISGQGKNEQYF. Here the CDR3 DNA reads TGTGCCAGCATCAGTGGACAGGGAAAGAACGAGCAGTACTTC.

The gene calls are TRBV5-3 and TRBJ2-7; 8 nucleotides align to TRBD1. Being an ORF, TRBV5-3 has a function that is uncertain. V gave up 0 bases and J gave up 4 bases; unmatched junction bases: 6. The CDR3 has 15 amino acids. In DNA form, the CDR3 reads TGTGCCAGAAGCTTGGGTGAGGACAGGGAGTACGAGCAGTACTTC. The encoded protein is CARSLGEDREYEQYF.

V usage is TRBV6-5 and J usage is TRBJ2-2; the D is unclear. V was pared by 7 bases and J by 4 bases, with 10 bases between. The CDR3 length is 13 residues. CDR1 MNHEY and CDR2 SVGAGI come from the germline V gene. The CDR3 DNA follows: TGTGCCAGCAATCCTAGTGGCACCGGGGAGCTGTTTTTT. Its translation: CASNPSGTGELFF.